One sample yielded the 3 T cell receptor beta chains listed below, sequenced in a study of cytomegalovirus exposure and HLA in healthy donors. The study ran its PCR with 60 Vbeta and 13 Jbeta primers. Sequenced by immunoSEQ multiplex PCR; TCRdb stores in-frame clones only, minus some. The table lists around 93,000 clones, about four fifths of them singletons, with about 3.3% in the top ten. The sequenced sample consisted of PBMCs. The source is a woman between 40 and 55 years old in good health and CMV-seronegative.

This chain joins TRBV5-1 and TRBJ2-7; 8 nucleotides agree with TRBD2. The CDR3 runs 14 residues. From germline, CDR1 is SGHRS and CDR2 YFSETQ. With V trimmed by 3 bases and J by 5 bases, 7 bases remained unmatched. The CDR3: CASSWGLVTDEQYF. CDR3 in DNA: TGCGCCAGCAGCTGGGGACTAGTGACAGACGAGCAGTACTTC.

V is TRBV5-1 and J is TRBJ2-7; a weak D match, TRBD2 (6 bases). With 0 bases removed from V and 0 bases from J, the gap between germline ends came to 13 bases. The CDR3 contains 16 residues. The germline CDR1 and CDR2 sequences are SGHRS and YFSETQ. This CDR3 reads CASSLAGTRSSYEQYF. The CDR3 bases are TGCGCCAGCAGCTTGGCCGGGACTCGGAGCTCCTACGAGCAGTACTTC.

The chain combines TRBV7-8 with TRBJ1-1; D might be TRBD1 (6 bases). The CDR3 loop spans 13 amino acids. V lost 0 bases and J lost 10, with 12 bases in between. Looked up from germline, CDR1 is SGHVS and CDR2 is FQNEAQ. CDR3 amino acids: CASSLAQGLGAFF. CDR3 sequence (DNA): TGTGCCAGCAGCTTAGCGCAGGGGCTGGGAGCTTTCTTT.